This paragraph reports one T cell receptor (beta chain). Antigen: not known. TCRdb reprocessed the RT-PCR reads via MiXCR and lists one record per CDR3 protein. Counted here are about 650,000 distinct CDR3 sequences, approximately 14% occurring once; the ten biggest clones make up approximately 10%. The record originates from a study of response to subunit inactivated influenza vaccine. Study observations and caveats: Authors proposed each seasonal influenza vaccination draws in few new T cells.

The receptor's source is a man aged 45 to 65 who received an inactivated influenza vaccine. Sequencing was performed on PBMCs from blood, taken about 12 days after vaccination.

As DNA, the CDR3 is TGTGCCAGCAGGCAATATCTACAGGGAGTCAATCAGCCCCAGCATTTT. Encoded protein: CASRQYLQGVNQPQHF. This rearrangement joins TRBV12-3 or TRBV12-4 to TRBJ1-5; D may be TRBD1 (6 bases). This CDR3 has 16 amino acids. The V end was cut by 6 bases, the J end by 3 bases, with 18 bases between.